Shown below are 8 T cell receptor beta chains from a single sample sequenced in a study of T cell responses to AZD1222 COVID-19 vaccine (dated by TCRdb to about 2021). The library was obtained by the immunoSEQ multiplex PCR assay. TCRdb holds this immuneACCESS table with in-frame rearrangements only. Some clones are missing; in checked studies, unresolved V genes explain under half, and the rest has no known cause. This sample has about 120,000 clones in its table, and roughly 92% of those were observed once. Together, the top ten hold 1.7% of the sample. The sample's time point label is to be understood as: baseline before first vaccination. Source: peripheral blood, taken on day 0 of AZD1222 vaccination. The receptor set was obtained from an adult in good health.

The V gene is TRBV19, the J gene TRBJ1-2, with D perhaps matching TRBD1 (5 bases). Germline V CDR1 and CDR2: LNHDA, SQIVND (reference sequence). CDR3 length: 15 residues. V lost 4 bases, J lost 4 bases, and 16 bases lay in between. CDR3 sequence: CASSTYQGEGYGYTF. CDR3 sequence (DNA): TGTGCCAGTAGTACGTACCAAGGGGAAGGCTATGGCTACACCTTC.

This chain joins TRBV30 and TRBJ1-5; D is unresolved. The CDR3 sequence is 16 residues long. V was clipped by 0 bases and J by 0 bases, with 12 bases between them. Germline CDR1 is GTSNPN and CDR2 is SVGIG (reference sequence). The CDR3 DNA is TGTGCCTGGAGTGTACAAGGGCGGGATAGCAATCAGCCCCAGCATTTT. This encodes CAWSVQGRDSNQPQHF.

The V call is TRBV9, the J call TRBJ2-2, with D unresolved. V shed 3 bases and J shed 2 bases, with 8 bases lying between them. This CDR3 is built from 14 residues. Germline CDR1 and CDR2: SGDLS and YYNGEE. The chain's CDR3 is CASSARVNTGELFF. DNA of the CDR3: TGTGCCAGCAGCGCGAGAGTAAACACCGGGGAGCTGTTTTTT.

V and J are TRBV4-3 and TRBJ1-2; D is uncertain. Looked up from germline, CDR1 is LGHNA and CDR2 is YSLEER. V was shortened by 0 bases and J by 2 bases, with 7 bases between the two germline ends. The CDR3 has 14 amino acids. The DNA for the CDR3 is TGCGCCAGCAGCCAAGATACGTTGAACTATGGCTACACCTTC. As protein: CASSQDTLNYGYTF.

J is TRBJ2-7 and V is TRBV7-2; D gene uncertain. The ends were cut back, 1 base at V and 2 bases at J, with 9 bases in the middle. The germline V gene encodes CDR1 SGHTA and CDR2 FQGNSA. The CDR3 is made up of 14 amino acids. The CDR3 DNA sequence: TGTGCCAGCAGCTTAGTCCCAGGAACCTACGAGCAGTACTTC. This translates into CASSLVPGTYEQYF. The full variable domain, its missing parts supplied by reference TRBV7-2 and TRBJ2-7, is GAGVSQSPSNKVTEKGKDVELRCDPISGHTALYWYRQSLGQGLEFLIYFQGNSAPDKSGLPSDRFSAERTGGSVSTLTIQRTQQEDSAVYLCASSLVPGTYEQYFGPGTRLTVT.

The chain couples TRBV6-5 to TRBJ1-1; 10 bases line up with TRBD1. CDR1 is MNHEY, CDR2 SVGAGI, per germline. The CDR3 runs 14 residues. Trimming cost V 7 bases and J 5 bases; bases outside gene matches: 7. In nucleotides, the CDR3 is TGTGCCAGCAAATTCGGGGGACAGGGGACTGAAGCTTTCTTT. The encoded protein is CASKFGGQGTEAFF.

The CDR3 DNA follows: TGCGCCAGCAGCCCGCCGGACAGTGTCTCTGGGGCCAACGTCCTGACTTTC. As protein: CASSPPDSVSGANVLTF. V is TRBV5-1 and J is TRBJ2-6; D is possibly TRBD1 (6 bases). The CDR3 totals 17 residues. Germline loops: CDR1 SGHRS, CDR2 YFSETQ. The ends were cut back, 4 bases at V and 0 bases at J, with 14 bases in the middle. The full variable domain, its missing parts supplied by reference TRBV5-1 and TRBJ2-6, is KAGVTQTPRYLIKTRGQQVTLSCSPISGHRSVSWYQQTPGQGLQFLFEYFSETQRNKGNFPGRFSGRQFSNSRSEMNVSTLELGDSALYLCASSPPDSVSGANVLTFGAGSRLTVL.

The chain couples TRBV11-2 to TRBJ2-1; D is possibly TRBD1 or TRBD2 (6 bases each). From germline, CDR1 is SGHAT and CDR2 FQNNGV. Trimming took off 1 base at V and 5 bases at J, with 18 bases between the two ends. This CDR3 region has 17 residues. CDR3 sequence: CASSLAPGGAHHNEQFF. The CDR3 coding sequence is TGTGCCAGCAGCTTAGCCCCCGGGGGCGCGCACCACAATGAGCAGTTCTTC.